Presented here are 30 T cell receptor beta chains from one specimen sequenced in a study of blood T cell repertoires in COVID-19. The method was immunoSEQ multiplex PCR; TCRdb's version includes in-frame clones alone and lacks a portion of them. Of approximately 120,000 clones listed, around 89% are singletons. The sample was peripheral blood. The receptors stem from a human donor in a cohort sampled during active COVID-19.

J is TRBJ2-7 and V is TRBV19, with 8 bases fitting TRBD1. This CDR3 spans 15 amino acids. Germline CDR1 and CDR2: LNHDA and SQIVND (reference sequence). V shed 1 base and J 2 bases; nucleotides not matched to a gene: 4. For the CDR3, the DNA is TGTGCCAGTAGTATAGGTGGGACAGGAGCCTACGAGCAGTACTTC. This codes for CASSIGGTGAYEQYF.

The rearrangement joins TRBV6-5 to TRBJ1-6, with TRBD1 matching 11 bases. CDR3 length: 14 amino acids. Germline V gives CDR1 MNHEY, CDR2 SVGAGI. After removal of 9 bases from V and 9 bases from J, the junction contained 7 bases not matched to a gene. CDR3 in DNA: TGTGCCAGTACGTCCGGGACAGGGGGTTCACCCCTCCACTTT. The encoded protein is CASTSGTGGSPLHF.

Here the CDR3 DNA reads TGTGCCAGCAGCTTGCCCACTAGCGGCCTACCCACAGATACGCAGTATTTT. It translates to CASSLPTSGLPTDTQYF. V and J are TRBV5-6 and TRBJ2-3; 8 bases fit TRBD2. The trim removed 1 base at V and 2 bases at J, leaving 9 bases unmatched. The germline gives CDR1 SGHDT, CDR2 YYEEEE. This CDR3 comprises 17 residues.

The chain combines TRBV19 with TRBJ1-6; TRBD1 matches at 7 bases. Trimming at V came to 9 bases and at J to 8 bases, leaving 10 bases not matched to a gene. CDR3 length: 14 residues. Per the germline V gene, CDR1 is LNHDA and CDR2 is SQIVND (reference sequence). The CDR3 nucleotides read TGTGCCAGCAGGAACCGGGACAGTTATTCACCCCTCCACTTT. Translated: CASRNRDSYSPLHF.

This chain joins TRBV10-1 and TRBJ2-2, with a weak D call TRBD1 (8 bases). The CDR3 sequence is 17 residues long. V was pared by 6 bases and J by 7 bases, with 24 bases between. Germline V gene lookup returns CDR1 WNHNN and CDR2 SYGVQD (reference sequence). CDR3 protein: CASRSGQAPRGDGELFF. In nucleotides, the CDR3 is TGCGCCAGCAGGTCGGGACAGGCCCCCCGGGGGGACGGGGAGCTGTTTTTT.

Only a few counts were recorded for this clone. This chain joins TRBV6-2 or TRBV6-3 and TRBJ2-7; tentative D call: TRBD1 (6 bases). Germline V gene lookup returns CDR1 MNHEY and CDR2 SVGEGT. V was clipped by 0 bases and J by 1 base, with 16 bases between them. The CDR3 loop spans 17 amino acids. Here the CDR3 reads CASSYSRGGDPSYEQYF. CDR3 in DNA: TGTGCCAGCAGTTACTCCCGTGGGGGCGACCCTTCCTACGAGCAGTACTTC.

The chain has TRBV6-1 and TRBJ1-1; tentative D call: TRBD1 (6 bases). Germline V CDR1 and CDR2: MNHNS, SASEGT. CDR3 length: 14 amino acids. Trimming removed 1 base at V and 5 bases at J, with 11 bases between. In DNA form, the CDR3 reads TGTGCCAGCAGTGAAGATCTAAGGGGGACTGAAGCTTTCTTT. Its protein product is CASSEDLRGTEAFF.

V gene TRBV5-1 combines with J gene TRBJ1-5; D ambiguous. The V gene lost 2 bases and the J gene lost 3 bases, with 12 bases spanning the gap. This CDR3 comprises 15 residues. Germline lookup yields CDR1 SGHRS and CDR2 YFSETQ. CDR3 nucleotides: TGCGCCAGCAGCTTTGGTGAGGGCCCCAATCAGCCCCAGCATTTT. Translated: CASSFGEGPNQPQHF.

The CDR3 DNA reads as TGTGCCAGCAGTTCCGGGACTCTCGGCTACACCTTC. This sequence encodes CASSSGTLGYTF. V usage is TRBV3-1 (or the pseudogene TRBV3-2) and J usage is TRBJ1-2; tentatively, D is TRBD1 (5 bases). Trimming removed 6 bases at V and 8 bases at J, with 13 bases between. The CDR3 extends over 12 amino acids. Per germline, CDR1 LGHDT and CDR2 YNNKEL (reference sequence).

The rearrangement joins TRBV2 to TRBJ2-7, with 7 bases that match TRBD1. Germline V gene sequence: CDR1 SNHLY, CDR2 FYNNEI. CDR3 size: 14 residues. The J segment lost 3 bases and the V segment lost 6 bases, leaving 8 bases of the junction unmatched. In DNA, the CDR3 is TGTGCCAGCAGCTCCGGGACAGCGATCTACGAGCAGTACTTC. It encodes CASSSGTAIYEQYF.

The CDR3 nucleotides are TGTGCCAGCAGCTTAACCGGGACAGGGCAGTACGAGCAGTACTTC. This sequence encodes CASSLTGTGQYEQYF. V is TRBV5-6 and J is TRBJ2-7, with 9 bases matching TRBD1. Germline V gene data show CDR1 as SGHDT and CDR2 as YYEEEE. CDR3 length: 15 amino acids. V shed 2 bases, J shed 4 bases, and the junction held 7 bases outside the gene matches.

This clone was seen more than once but under ten times. V gene TRBV18 combines with J gene TRBJ1-4; D possibly corresponds to TRBD1 (6 bases). V was clipped by 4 bases and J by 7 bases, with 7 bases between them. The CDR3 length is 12 residues. Germline lookup yields CDR1 KGHSH and CDR2 LQKENI. CDR3 sequence (DNA): TGTGCCAGCTCACAGGGGGTTGAAAAACTGTTTTTT. This sequence encodes CASSQGVEKLFF.

The rearrangement joins TRBV27 to TRBJ2-7; TRBD2 matches 7 bases. Germline V CDR1 and CDR2: MNHEY, SMNVEV (reference sequence). This CDR3 comprises 14 residues. The V segment lost 5 bases and the J segment 6 bases; nucleotides outside the gene matches: 10. This chain's CDR3 is CASSVNMAGVEQYF. In DNA, the CDR3 is TGTGCCAGCAGTGTAAATATGGCGGGAGTCGAGCAGTACTTC.

The V call is TRBV2, the J call TRBJ2-5, with TRBD2 matching 8 bases. With 7 bases clipped from V and 6 bases from J, the junction kept 10 bases outside the gene matches. The CDR3 is 14 amino acids. From germline, CDR1 is SNHLY and CDR2 FYNNEI. The CDR3 DNA sequence: TGTGCCAGCACCAGGACTAGCTCGGGGCAGACCCAGTACTTC. This sequence encodes CASTRTSSGQTQYF.

V and J are TRBV5-6 and TRBJ2-7, with 11 bases that match TRBD1. The V and J ends lost 4 bases and 4 bases, in that order; junction bases with no gene match: 4. Germline CDR1 SGHDT, CDR2 YYEEEE. This CDR3 contains 14 residues. The CDR3 reads CASSRDRGWYEQYF. CDR3 sequence (DNA): TGTGCCAGCAGCCGGGACAGGGGGTGGTACGAGCAGTACTTC.

The rearrangement joins TRBV27 to TRBJ2-7; D is perhaps TRBD2 (6 bases). Germline V gene sequence: CDR1 MNHEY, CDR2 SMNVEV (reference sequence). The CDR3 covers 14 residues. With 6 bases removed from V and 6 bases from J, the gap between germline ends came to 18 bases. This CDR3 is CASRVHSSEGEQYF. For the CDR3, the DNA is TGTGCCAGCAGGGTCCACTCCTCGGAGGGCGAGCAGTACTTC.

The genes are TRBV24-1 and TRBJ2-2; D is possibly TRBD2 (5 bases). Germline CDR1 is KGHDR and CDR2 is SFDVKD. This CDR3 spans 13 amino acids. V shed 5 bases and J shed 7 bases, with 10 bases lying between them. Here the CDR3 DNA reads TGTGCCACCAGTGGCCGGGGATACGGGGAGCTGTTTTTT. It codes for CATSGRGYGELFF.

V usage is TRBV7-8 and J usage is TRBJ1-1; D is perhaps TRBD1 (5 bases). CDR3 size: 14 residues. CDR1 and CDR2 from the germline V gene are SGHVS and FQNEAQ. The V end was cut by 5 bases, the J end by 0 bases, with 10 bases between. The CDR3 coding sequence is TGTGCCAGCAGCGCCGGGGGTTTGAACACTGAAGCTTTCTTT. Translating gives CASSAGGLNTEAFF.

This chain's CDR3 is CASSLAETGNEQFF. The CDR3 nucleotides read TGTGCCAGCAGCTTAGCAGAGACAGGTAATGAGCAGTTCTTC. The chain couples TRBV11-1 to TRBJ2-1; D is possibly TRBD1 (6 bases). Looked up from germline, CDR1 is SGHAT and CDR2 is FQDESV (reference sequence). The CDR3 runs to 14 residues. V shed 0 bases and J shed 7 bases, with 10 bases lying between them.

This chain joins TRBV27 and TRBJ1-2, with 7 bases fitting TRBD1. V gave up 2 bases and J gave up 4 bases; unmatched junction bases: 7. This CDR3 has 15 amino acids. Germline lookup yields CDR1 MNHEY and CDR2 SMNVEV (reference sequence). The CDR3 DNA reads TGTGCCAGCAGTTTAGCGTCTACAGGGGCCTATGGCTACACCTTC. It translates to CASSLASTGAYGYTF.

The chain links TRBV9 to TRBJ1-3; D may be TRBD1 (6 bases). In germline, CDR1 is SGDLS, CDR2 YYNGEE. The CDR3 sequence is 17 residues long. Trimming stripped 3 bases from V and 3 bases from J, with 19 bases between. As DNA, the CDR3 is TGTGCCAGCAGCGAACAGACAGGCGATAGTGGTGGAAACACCATATATTTT. Translated, it gives CASSEQTGDSGGNTIYF.

The V and J genes are TRBV7-3 and TRBJ2-1; 11 bases match TRBD2. The CDR3 contains 17 residues. V lost 5 bases and J lost 2; bases outside the gene matches: 8. Germline V gene data show CDR1 as SGHTA and CDR2 as FQGTGA. CDR3 coding DNA: TGTGCCAGCAGCCCCCGGGGACTAGCGGCCGCCTACAATGAGCAGTTCTTC. It specifies CASSPRGLAAAYNEQFF.

V and J are TRBV28 and TRBJ2-1; D possibly corresponds to TRBD2 (6 bases). The CDR3 runs to 15 residues. The V gene's germline CDR1 is MDHEN and CDR2 SYDVKM. V lost 2 bases and J 0 bases, leaving 8 bases between the germline ends. The CDR3, as DNA: TGTGCCAGCAGTTTAGTCGGGAGCTCCTACAATGAGCAGTTCTTC. Protein product: CASSLVGSSYNEQFF.

The chain combines TRBV19 with TRBJ1-4; 7 bases are a match to TRBD1. The CDR3 is 15 amino acids. Germline loops: CDR1 LNHDA, CDR2 SQIVND (reference sequence). With 6 bases clipped from V and 8 bases from J, the junction kept 12 bases outside the gene matches. CDR3 amino acids: CASRGPTGAREKLFF. The DNA for the CDR3 is TGTGCCAGTAGGGGCCCAACAGGGGCACGCGAAAAACTGTTTTTT. The variable domain in full, completed from reference TRBV19 and TRBJ1-4, reads DGGITQSPKYLFRKEGQNVTLSCEQNLNHDAMYWYRQDPGQGLRLIYYSQIVNDFQKGDIAEGYSVSREKKESFPLTVTSAQKNPTAFYLCASRGPTGAREKLFFGSGTQLSVL.

The V and J genes are TRBV20-1 and TRBJ2-7; weak D call: TRBD2 (7 bases). Germline values: CDR1 DFQATT, CDR2 SNEGSKA (reference sequence). The V end lost 3 bases, the J end lost 4 bases, and 16 bases lay between the germline ends. This CDR3 contains 14 residues. DNA of the CDR3: TGCAGTGCTAGTAAGTCCCGGGGGGCGTACGAGCAGTACTTC. This sequence encodes CSASKSRGAYEQYF.

The chain has TRBV7-2 and TRBJ2-7; 9 bases map to TRBD2. This CDR3 spans 15 amino acids. V lost 0 bases to trimming and J lost 4 bases; unmatched junction nucleotides: 4. Germline-derived CDR1 and CDR2 are SGHTA and FQGNSA. CDR3 sequence: CASSLAASGKYEQYF. Here the CDR3 DNA reads TGTGCCAGCAGCTTAGCGGCTAGCGGGAAATACGAGCAGTACTTC.

V is TRBV19 and J is TRBJ1-3; no definite D call. Per germline, CDR1 LNHDA and CDR2 SQIVND (reference sequence). The CDR3 has 14 amino acids. Trimming took off 3 bases at V and 0 bases at J, with 6 bases between the two ends. For the CDR3, the DNA is TGTGCCAGTAGTATTCCAGTCTCTGGAAACACCATATATTTT. Amino acid sequence: CASSIPVSGNTIYF.

The rearrangement uses TRBV21-1 and TRBJ1-2; the table's D call, TRBD1, has no DNA check behind it. TRBV21-1 is reported as a pseudogene. The CDR3 is 17 amino acids. The CDR3, as DNA: TGTGCCAGCAGCAAAGGGGTTGCCGGGACACAGCCTTATGGCTACACCTTC. Amino acids: CASSKGVAGTQPYGYTF.

This clone came up a few times. The rearrangement joins TRBV29-1 to TRBJ1-2; tentative D call: TRBD1 (6 bases). Trimming removed 6 bases at V and 4 bases at J, with 15 bases between. The length of the CDR3 is 13 residues. Germline CDR1 is SQVTM and CDR2 is ANQGSEA. This CDR3 is CSVEQGRIYGYTF. In DNA, the CDR3 is TGCAGCGTCGAACAGGGAAGAATCTATGGCTACACCTTC.

The chain recombines TRBV24-1 with TRBJ1-2; 9 bases agree with TRBD1. The CDR3 has 15 residues. The ends lost 4 bases at V and 6 bases at J; junction bases unmatched: 8. Germline V gene data show CDR1 as KGHDR and CDR2 as SFDVKD. CDR3 DNA sequence: TGTGCCACCAGTGACCCTGTCTGGGACAGGGATGGCTACACCTTC. Translation: CATSDPVWDRDGYTF.